The TCR beta chain under discussion was sequenced for a study of T cell repertoires in cytomegalovirus infection. Study summary: CMV infection together with matching HLA type was indicated by public TCR beta signatures. Study-wide results and caveats: There were HLA-C-restricted CMV-specific TCR beta clonotypes dominating the ex vivo response. CMV carriers having the relevant HLA were flagged by cumulative public TCR beta family frequency.

One entry per CDR3 protein results from TCRdb running MiXCR on the reads. The sample lists a few hundred thousand distinct CDR3 sequences, roughly 18% occurring once. V was clipped by 0 bases and J by 7 bases; unmatched bases: 6. The CDR3 loop spans 15 amino acids. Germline V gene lookup returns CDR1 DFQATT and CDR2 SNEGSKA (reference sequence). This clonotype was counted a few times. Antigen unknown. The TCR sequence derives from a human donor in good health (CMV status not recorded). Some clones in this sample may be carry-over from other donors' samples. This sequence joins TRBV20-1 and TRBJ2-3, with 11 bases lining up with TRBD1. Sequencing was carried out using PBMCs. For the CDR3, the DNA is TGCAGTGCTAGAGATGGGGGGACAGGGGGTCATACGCAGTATTTT. Amino acid sequence: CSARDGGTGGHTQYF.